The clone carrying this TCR beta chain has just a few counts. The data are from a study of cytomegalovirus exposure and HLA in healthy donors. In the PCR, 60 Vbeta and 13 Jbeta primers were used. Profiling relied on immunoSEQ multiplex PCR, and the TCRdb table lists in-frame clones only, not all of them. Of about 67,000 clones detected, more than 80% appear once; the ten largest clones hold 12%. This CDR3 region has 15 residues. Germline trimming cut 0 bases from V and 8 bases from J; bases unmatched to any gene: 7. Germline CDR1 and CDR2: LGHNA and YNFKEQ. This chain uses TRBV4-2 with TRBJ1-2; 9 positions agree with TRBD1. The sequencing input was PBMCs. The clonotype comes from a woman younger than 45 in good health and CMV-seropositive. The CDR3 nucleotides are TGTGCCAGCAGCCAAGAATCGGGACAGGGACGGGGCTACACCTTC. This sequence encodes CASSQESGQGRGYTF.